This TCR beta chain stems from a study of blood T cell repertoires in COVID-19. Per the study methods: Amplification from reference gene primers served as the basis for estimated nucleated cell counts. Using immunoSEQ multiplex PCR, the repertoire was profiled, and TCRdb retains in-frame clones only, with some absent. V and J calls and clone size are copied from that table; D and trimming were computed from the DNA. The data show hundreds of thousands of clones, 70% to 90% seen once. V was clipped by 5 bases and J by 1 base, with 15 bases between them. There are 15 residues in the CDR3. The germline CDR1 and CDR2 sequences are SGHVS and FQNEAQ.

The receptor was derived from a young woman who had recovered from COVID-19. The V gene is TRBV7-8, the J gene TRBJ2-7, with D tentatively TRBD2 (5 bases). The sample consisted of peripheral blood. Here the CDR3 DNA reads TGTGCCAGCAGCCCCTTGGGCGGGCGTTCCTACGAGCAGTACTTC. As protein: CASSPLGGRSYEQYF.